These 21 T cell receptor beta chains share one sample of origin, sequenced in a study of metastatic and nonmetastatic thyroid tumors. TCRdb re-called clones via MiXCR from the PCR reads. The table lists 15,000 or so clones, about 25% of them singletons, with 15% to 19% in the top ten. Treatment of any kind had been given to no patient before thyroid surgery. The source material was adjacent normal tissue. These receptors came from a female donor with papillary thyroid cancer or a benign thyroid nodule (not recorded which). Some clones in this sample may be carry-over from other donors' samples.

This clone came up a few times. This sequence joins TRBV11-2 and TRBJ1-2; D is uncertain. The CDR3 extends over 12 amino acids. Trimming pared 5 bases from V and 8 bases from J, leaving 12 bases between. CDR1 and CDR2 (germline): SGHAT, FQNNGV. The CDR3 DNA sequence: TGTGCCAGCAGCGGCAACGTGGACGGCTACACCTTC. It is translated as CASSGNVDGYTF.

This clone is judged medium-sized (0.01 to 0.1%). The junction shows a germline mismatch at one end, possibly a read error. J is TRBJ1-1 and V is TRBV7-2, with 7 positions matching TRBD1. The CDR3 loop spans 13 amino acids. Germline CDR1 reads SGHTA; CDR2 reads FQGNSA. The CDR3 region is CASNLGGATGAFF. The CDR3 DNA sequence: TGTGCCAGCAACTTAGGGGGCGCAACTGGGGCTTTCTTT. Together with reference TRBV7-2 and TRBJ1-1, the CDR3 gives the full variable domain: GAGVSQSPSNKVTEKGKDVELRCDPISGHTALYWYRQSLGQGLEFLIYFQGNSAPDKSGLPSDRFSAERTGGSVSTLTIQRTQQEDSAVYLCASNLGGATGAFFGQGTRLTVV.

This clone was seen only a few times. V usage is TRBV20-1 and J usage is TRBJ2-7, with D possibly matching TRBD1 (5 bases). The germline CDR1 and CDR2 sequences are DFQATT and SNEGSKA (reference sequence). This CDR3 has 10 amino acids. Trimming stripped 5 bases from V and 4 bases from J, with 6 bases between. Here the CDR3 DNA reads TGCAGTGCTGGACAATACGAGCAGTACTTC. Its protein product is CSAGQYEQYF.

Relative to its sample, this clone is medium-sized. The chain recombines TRBV7-9 with TRBJ2-3; 8 bases are a match to TRBD1. Germline CDR1 and CDR2: SEHNR and FQNEAQ (reference sequence). This CDR3 contains 17 residues. Trimming cost V 6 bases and J 1 base; bases outside gene matches: 12. The CDR3 DNA follows: TGTGCCAGCAGAAAGAGTCAGGGGGCCATGGGCACAGATACGCAGTATTTT. This gives the protein CASRKSQGAMGTDTQYF.

On this clone: The junction departs from the called germline gene at one end, perhaps through a read error. The same CDR3 arises from other DNA sequences in this sample as well. V usage is TRBV28 and J usage is TRBJ2-7, with 7 positions matching TRBD2. Germline V gene data show CDR1 as MDHEN and CDR2 as SYDVKM. The CDR3 runs to 15 residues. The CDR3 here is CASTPSPGGAYEQYF. The CDR3 DNA reads as TGCGCCAGCACCCCCAGCCCGGGAGGTGCCTACGAGCAGTACTTC.

About this clone itself: At one end, the junction sequence differs from germline, possibly due to a read error. The chain joins TRBV6-1 to TRBJ1-6; no definite D call. Germline lookup yields CDR1 MNHNS and CDR2 SASEGT. The CDR3 is made up of 14 amino acids. CDR3 sequence reads: CARSERITGTPLHF. CDR3 DNA sequence: TGTGCCAGGAGTGAGCGTATCACGGGAACTCCCCTCCACTTT.

This clone is medium-sized within its sample. The rearrangement uses TRBV5-1 and TRBJ1-2, with D hard to call. V was trimmed by 4 bases and J by 8 bases, leaving 9 bases between them. Germline assignment: CDR1 SGHRS and CDR2 YFSETQ. CDR3 length equals 11 residues. The CDR3, as DNA: TGCGCCAGCAGCGACCTTGGCGGCTACACCTTC. It translates to CASSDLGGYTF.

This clone was counted at least ten times. The chain links TRBV4-1 to TRBJ2-2; 13 nucleotides match TRBD2. V trimming: 1 base; J trimming: 6 bases; junction bases outside the gene matches: 5. The CDR3 length is 17 residues. Per germline, CDR1 MGHRA and CDR2 YSYEKL. The CDR3 region is CASSQVGTSGIPGELFF. The CDR3 DNA reads as TGCGCCAGCAGCCAAGTCGGGACTAGCGGGATTCCCGGGGAGCTGTTTTTT.

In its sample, this clone was seen a few times. J is TRBJ1-1 and V is TRBV6-1, with D perhaps matching TRBD1 (5 bases). V lost 5 bases to trimming and J lost 3 bases, with 22 bases between them. CDR3 length equals 17 residues. Germline V gene sequence: CDR1 MNHNS, CDR2 SASEGT. The CDR3 spells CASSLLNGAFEHTEAFF. The CDR3 bases are TGTGCCAGCAGTCTCCTTAACGGGGCATTTGAGCACACTGAAGCTTTCTTT.

In its sample, this clone was seen many times. Since no conserved phenylalanine or tryptophan closes the CDR3, a read error is the likely cause. The chain has TRBV20-1 and TRBJ2-1; a weak D match, TRBD2 (6 bases). V was pared by 6 bases and J by 3 bases, with 18 bases between. The CDR3 sequence is 15 residues long. CDR1 and CDR2 (germline): DFQATT, SNEGSKA (reference sequence). CDR3 residues: CSAHSAAGSYNEQFV. The CDR3 region has the DNA TGCAGTGCGCATTCGGCCGCGGGAAGCTACAATGAGCAGTTCGTC.

This clone was observed at least ten times. The identical CDR3 is also encoded by other nucleotide sequences in the sample. The chain combines TRBV12-3 or TRBV12-4 with TRBJ2-1; D is possibly TRBD2 (5 bases). V lost 8 bases, J lost 6 bases, and 14 bases lay in between. CDR3 length equals 13 residues. CDR3 loop: CASSLGLRNEQFF. In nucleotides, the CDR3 is TGTGCCAGCTCCCTCGGACTGCGCAATGAGCAGTTCTTC.

This clone was found once. The rearrangement uses TRBV7-2 and TRBJ1-2; D is undetermined. Trimming stripped 1 base from V and 4 bases from J, with 13 bases between. CDR1 SGHTA and CDR2 FQGNSA come from the germline V gene. This CDR3 region has 15 residues. CDR3 sequence: CASSLDTLGSYGYTF. CDR3 in DNA: TGTGCCAGCAGCTTAGATACCCTAGGCAGCTATGGCTACACCTTC.

DNA for the CDR3: TGTGCCAGCAGCTTAGGGCAGGCCGGGGAGCTGTTTTTT. It specifies CASSLGQAGELFF. The genes are TRBV7-2 and TRBJ2-2; D is ambiguous. Germline V gene sequence: CDR1 SGHTA, CDR2 FQGNSA. Trimming took off 1 base at V and 6 bases at J, with 6 bases between the two ends. CDR3 length: 13 amino acids.

This clone has ten or more counts. CDR3 in amino acids: CASEDRGHGGETQYF. CDR3 DNA: TGTGCCAGTGAAGACAGGGGGCATGGGGGAGAGACCCAGTACTTC. This chain uses TRBV13 with TRBJ2-5; 10 bases are shared with TRBD1. With 9 bases clipped from V and 4 bases from J, the junction kept 11 bases outside the gene matches. Germline assignment: CDR1 PRHDT and CDR2 FYEKMQ (reference sequence). The length of the CDR3 is 15 residues.

The genes are TRBV7-2 and TRBJ2-5, with 7 positions matching TRBD1. Germline V gene sequence: CDR1 SGHTA, CDR2 FQGNSA. The CDR3 has 14 residues. J was trimmed by 5 bases and V by 5 bases; bases with no gene match: 8. CDR3 DNA sequence: TGTGCCAGCAGCCCCCTGGCGACAGGGGAGACCCAGTACTTC. Translated: CASSPLATGETQYF.

This clone has ten or more counts. The chain is built from TRBV3-1 and TRBJ1-2; no clear D gene. V was pared by 4 bases and J by 7 bases, with 13 bases between. The CDR3 is 13 residues long. Looked up from germline, CDR1 is LGHDT and CDR2 is YNNKEL (reference sequence). Here the CDR3 reads CASSPGEEAGYTF. Here the CDR3 DNA reads TGTGCCAGCAGCCCCGGGGAAGAGGCTGGCTACACCTTC. Full variable domain (remainder filled in from reference TRBV3-1 and TRBJ1-2): DTAVSQTPKYLVTQMGNDKSIKCEQNLGHDTMYWYKQDSKKFLKIMFSYNNKELIINETVPNRFSPKSPDKAHLNLHINSLELGDSAVYFCASSPGEEAGYTFGSGTRLTVV.

This chain links TRBV3-1 with TRBJ2-7; maybe TRBD2 (6 bases). Trimming pared 0 bases from V and 7 bases from J, leaving 10 bases between. CDR3 length equals 13 residues. Germline loops: CDR1 LGHDT, CDR2 YNNKEL (reference sequence). The DNA of the CDR3 is TGTGCCAGCAGCCAAGATTTGGCGGGAGAGCAGTACGTC. This sequence encodes CASSQDLAGEQYV.

Note on this clone: A junction end diverges from the germline sequence, so it may reflect a read error. In DNA form, the CDR3 reads TGTGACAGCAGCTTAGACAGCCAATTAACCGATGGCTACAACTTC. Translating it yields CDSSLDSQLTDGYNF. The chain recombines TRBV7-8 with TRBJ1-2; D is possibly TRBD1 (5 bases). Germline assignment: CDR1 SGHVS and CDR2 FQNEAQ. The CDR3 has 15 amino acids. The whole variable domain, remainder taken from reference TRBV7-8 and TRBJ1-2, is GAGVSQSPRYKVAKRGQDVALRCDPISGHVSLFWYQQALGQGPEFLTYFQNEAQLDKSGLPSDRFFAERPEGSVSTLKIQRTQQEDSAVYLCDSSLDSQLTDGYNFGSGTRLTVV.

This clone has more than one count but fewer than ten. This chain uses TRBV12-3 or TRBV12-4 with TRBJ2-2, with D perhaps matching TRBD2 (5 bases). There are 15 residues in the CDR3. Trimming removed 10 bases from V and 2 bases from J, with 17 bases in between. CDR3 nucleotides: TGTGCCACAAAAACGGACTTAACTAACACCGGGGAGCTGTTTTTT. Protein sequence: CATKTDLTNTGELFF.

The chain combines TRBV12-3 or TRBV12-4 with TRBJ2-3, with D possibly called TRBD1 or TRBD2 (5 bases each). The V gene lost 1 base and the J gene lost 4 bases, with 9 bases spanning the gap. This CDR3 region has 14 residues. Here the CDR3 reads CASSLGGVADTQYF. In DNA form, the CDR3 reads TGTGCCAGCAGTTTAGGAGGGGTGGCAGATACGCAGTATTTT.

The chain couples TRBV20-1 to TRBJ2-1, with 10 bases lining up with TRBD2. This CDR3 contains 14 residues. Germline V gene sequence: CDR1 DFQATT, CDR2 SNEGSKA (reference sequence). V shed 8 bases and J 6 bases; nucleotides not matched to a gene: 10. The CDR3 protein is CSLEGSSGSNEQFF. In DNA, the CDR3 is TGCAGTCTCGAGGGGTCTAGCGGGAGCAATGAGCAGTTCTTC.